The 14 T cell receptor beta chains below come from one sample, sequenced in a study of blood T cell repertoires in COVID-19 (dated by TCRdb to 2020 to 2021). The library relied on the immunoSEQ multiplex PCR assay. TCRdb took this table from immuneACCESS and kept in-frame rearrangements with V and J called. Such tables lack part of the clones; where checked against another copy, unresolved V genes explain under half of the gap, and the rest is unexplained. Recorded for this sample are fewer than 250,000 clones; 75% to 85% of them occurred a single time. More than 5.5% of the sample rests with the top ten. The sample consisted of peripheral blood. These receptors all stem from a human donor in a cohort sampled during active COVID-19.

The rearrangement uses TRBV6-5 and TRBJ2-7, with TRBD1 matching 10 bases. The CDR3 runs to 15 residues. V lost 4 bases to trimming and J lost 6 bases; unmatched junction nucleotides: 9. The V gene's germline CDR1 is MNHEY and CDR2 SVGAGI. The CDR3 is CASSLSGQGTCEQYF. CDR3 sequence (DNA): TGTGCCAGCAGTTTATCGGGACAGGGGACCTGCGAGCAGTACTTC.

This chain links TRBV30 with TRBJ2-7, with 8 bases identical to TRBD1. The junction had 7 bases not matched to a gene; V was cut back by 1 base and J by 2 bases. The CDR3 totals 15 residues. CDR1 is GTSNPN and CDR2 is SVGIG in the germline V gene (reference sequence). The CDR3 nucleotides are TGTGCCTGGAGTGCGGGGACAGGCCCTACCTACGAGCAGTACTTC. This translates into CAWSAGTGPTYEQYF.

The CDR3 sequence is CASSGGSGYNEQFF. The CDR3 coding sequence is TGTGCCAGCAGTGGTGGGTCGGGTTACAATGAGCAGTTCTTC. V and J are TRBV27 and TRBJ2-1; no clear D. This CDR3 contains 14 residues. Germline CDR1 MNHEY, CDR2 SMNVEV (reference sequence). The V end lost 5 bases, the J end lost 4 bases, and 12 bases lay between the germline ends.

The chain has TRBV28 and TRBJ1-5, with D maybe TRBD1 (5 bases). Trimming cost V 5 bases and J 2 bases, with 10 bases left between them. CDR1 is MDHEN, CDR2 SYDVKM, per germline. The CDR3 has 14 residues. The CDR3 DNA is TGTGCCAGCAGTATTGGGGGGGGCAATCAGCCCCAGCATTTT. Its protein is CASSIGGGNQPQHF.

This clone was seen only once. The chain recombines TRBV7-9 with TRBJ2-7; 7 bases are shared with TRBD2. CDR3 length: 12 amino acids. The junction had 3 bases not matched to a gene; V was cut back by 3 bases and J by 7 bases. Germline CDR1 is SEHNR and CDR2 is FQNEAQ (reference sequence). The CDR3 DNA sequence: TGTGCCAGCAGCTTGGGGGGAGGGGAGCAGTACTTC. Protein product: CASSLGGGEQYF.

The chain combines TRBV6-2 or TRBV6-3 with TRBJ1-5; D may be TRBD1 (5 bases). V shed 0 bases and J shed 2 bases, with 11 bases lying between them. CDR3 length: 16 amino acids. From germline, CDR1 is MNHEY and CDR2 SVGEGT. This CDR3 reads CASSYSQGRGNQPQHF. CDR3 nucleotide sequence: TGTGCCAGCAGTTACTCCCAGGGTCGAGGCAATCAGCCCCAGCATTTT.

The rearrangement uses TRBV5-4 and TRBJ1-6; the D is unclear. V dropped 4 bases and J dropped 5 bases, with 10 bases sitting between them. CDR3 length: 14 residues. Germline V lookup: CDR1 SGHNT, CDR2 YYREEE (reference sequence). The CDR3 spells CASSPDWNNSPLHF. The CDR3 DNA is TGTGCCAGCAGCCCGGACTGGAATAATTCACCCCTCCACTTT.

The CDR3 DNA is TGTGCCAGCAGTTTAGGGACTGACGCTAGCAATCAGCCCCAGCATTTT. Translated: CASSLGTDASNQPQHF. This chain connects TRBV27 to TRBJ1-5; D is perhaps TRBD1 (5 bases). V lost 2 bases to trimming and J lost 0 bases, with 11 bases between them. The CDR3 is 16 amino acids. The germline gives CDR1 MNHEY, CDR2 SMNVEV (reference sequence).

This clone was seen only once. V and J are TRBV6-4 and TRBJ2-1; D gene ambiguous. Germline V lookup: CDR1 MRHNA, CDR2 SNTAGT. Deletions cut 3 bases from V and 4 bases from J, with 10 bases between. This CDR3 is 14 amino acids long. The CDR3 spells CASSEGRVYNEQFF. In DNA, the CDR3 is TGTGCCAGCAGTGAGGGTCGGGTTTACAATGAGCAGTTCTTC.

CDR3 nucleotides: TGTGCCAGCAGTTTATCGAAAACAGGAAGCTCCTACAATGAGCAGTTCTTC. It is translated as CASSLSKTGSSYNEQFF. V is TRBV27 and J is TRBJ2-1; D is perhaps TRBD1 (5 bases). The ends were cut back, 0 bases at V and 0 bases at J, with 12 bases in the middle. The germline V gene encodes CDR1 MNHEY and CDR2 SMNVEV (reference sequence). The length of the CDR3 is 17 residues.

The chain carries TRBV6-5 and TRBJ1-2; 9 positions agree with TRBD1. The germline V gene encodes CDR1 MNHEY and CDR2 SVGAGI. Trimming took 2 bases from V and 7 from J; bases not matched to a gene: 2. This CDR3 comprises 13 residues. The CDR3 here is CASSYRDRVGYTF. DNA for the CDR3: TGTGCCAGCAGTTACCGGGACAGGGTTGGCTACACCTTC.

This chain connects TRBV5-1 to TRBJ1-1; 7 bases are a match to TRBD1. Germline trimming cut 4 bases from V and 3 bases from J; bases unmatched to any gene: 6. Germline V gene lookup returns CDR1 SGHRS and CDR2 YFSETQ. The CDR3 runs 14 residues. Written as DNA, the CDR3 is TGCGCCAGCAGCAGGGACAGTCGATACACTGAAGCTTTCTTT. It encodes CASSRDSRYTEAFF.

The gene calls are TRBV11-3 and TRBJ2-2; tentatively, D is TRBD1 (6 bases). The V end lost 6 bases, the J end lost 0 bases, and 8 bases lay between the germline ends. CDR3 length equals 14 residues. The germline CDR1 and CDR2 sequences are SGHNT and YENEEA. This chain's CDR3 is CASSRDTNTGELFF. CDR3 nucleotide sequence: TGTGCCAGCAGTCGGGACACGAACACCGGGGAGCTGTTTTTT. Looking up the rest from reference TRBV11-3 and TRBJ2-2 gives the full variable domain: EAGVVQSPRYKIIEKKQPVAFWCNPISGHNTLYWYLQNLGQGPELLIRYENEEAVDDSQLPKDRFSAERLKGVDSTLKIQPAELGDSAVYLCASSRDTNTGELFFGEGSRLTVL.

V is TRBV7-2 and J is TRBJ1-6; unclear D gene. V was clipped by 5 bases and J by 5 bases, with 10 bases between them. The CDR3 loop spans 14 amino acids. Germline loops: CDR1 SGHTA, CDR2 FQGNSA. This CDR3 is CASSPVGNNSPLHF. DNA of the CDR3: TGTGCCAGCAGCCCCGTCGGGAATAATTCACCCCTCCACTTT. Combining the CDR3 with reference TRBV7-2 and TRBJ1-6 gives the whole variable domain GAGVSQSPSNKVTEKGKDVELRCDPISGHTALYWYRQSLGQGLEFLIYFQGNSAPDKSGLPSDRFSAERTGGSVSTLTIQRTQQEDSAVYLCASSPVGNNSPLHFGNGTRLTVT.